This entry features one T cell receptor (beta chain) sequence. V shed 5 bases, J shed 6 bases, and the junction held 13 bases outside the gene matches. The CDR3 sequence is 15 residues long. Germline V gene lookup returns CDR1 LNHDA and CDR2 SQIVND (reference sequence). The data are from a study of blood T cell repertoires in COVID-19. For the study at large: COVID-19 samples from acute and convalescent phases originated in the United States, Italy and Spain. PBMCs, B-cell-depleted T cells, or T cells were the source of the cDNA or gDNA that made up the material.

Seattle participants joined during active infection and were tracked over time. Per the authors' pipeline: Amplifying reference gene primers gave estimates of nucleated cell counts. TCRdb keeps only in-frame clones here, not all; method: immunoSEQ multiplex PCR. The V and J calls and clone size were taken over from that table, and D and trimming were inferred from the DNA. The profile shows under 250,000 clones, roughly four fifths of them singletons. The receptor comes from a woman in her 70s with COVID-19, enrolled during active disease. V and J are TRBV19 and TRBJ2-7; 7 bases line up with TRBD2. Sequencing was performed on peripheral blood. CDR3 sequence (DNA): TGTGCCAGTAGTCCGAGACTAGCAGTCCCTCTCGAGCAGTACTTC. It yields the protein CASSPRLAVPLEQYF.